This TCR beta chain came from a study of blood T cell repertoires in COVID-19. The overall study: Samples taken during acute and convalescent COVID-19 were collected in the United States, Italy and Spain. T cells, B-cell-depleted T cells, or PBMCs provided the cDNA or gDNA that served as material.

CDR3 length equals 18 residues. Trimming at V came to 6 bases and at J to 14 bases, leaving 19 bases not matched to a gene. Germline assignment: CDR1 MNHEY and CDR2 SMNVEV (reference sequence). In the source study's methods: The authors estimated nucleated cell counts from reference gene primer amplification. Clones were read by immunoSEQ multiplex PCR, and TCRdb kept only the in-frame ones, dropping some. That table furnishes V, J and clone size, whereas the DNA furnished D and trimming. This table has 310,000 or so clones, approximately 90% appearing once. The Seattle patients joined while their infection was active and were tracked longitudinally afterward.

The TCR was taken from a young man with COVID-19, enrolled during active disease. The rearrangement links TRBV27 to TRBJ2-1; the match to TRBD2 covers 16 bases. Sequenced sample: peripheral blood. The CDR3 region is CASSSHLLGTSGRAGEFF. As DNA, the CDR3 is TGTGCCAGCAGCTCCCATCTACTCGGGACTAGCGGGAGGGCCGGGGAGTTCTTC.